Listed below are T cell receptor beta chains from one sample, sequenced in a study of shared clonotypes between healthy human individuals. Profiled with immunoSEQ multiplex PCR; TCRdb holds only in-frame clones, not every one. The sample has roughly 2,300,000 clones, around 93% seen once. The sequenced material came from naive CD4+ T cells from PBMCs. These receptors came from a man between 18 and 29 years old in good health. Some clones in this sample may be carry-over from other donors' samples. The CDR3 runs from the conserved cysteine through the conserved F or W. D genes are given only for firm matches. Some rows have no size entry. The others give once, few or many, or a class for an expanded clone.

J gene	V gene	D gene	clone size	CDR3 protein	CDR3 DNA
TRBJ2-7	TRBV4-1	TRBD1	.	CASSQLRDRDEQYF	TGCGCCAGCAGCCAGCTCCGGGACAGGGACGAGCAGTACTTC
TRBJ2-3	TRBV28	.	.	CASKLGVLTDTQYF	TGTGCCAGCAAGCTGGGAGTTCTGACAGATACGCAGTATTTT
TRBJ2-1	TRBV11-3	.	.	CASSLGPSSYNEQFF	TGTGCCAGCAGCTTGGGCCCTAGCTCCTACAATGAGCAGTTCTTC
TRBJ1-2	TRBV19	TRBD1	.	CASGDRGYGYTF	TGTGCCAGCGGTGACAGGGGCTATGGCTACACCTTC
TRBJ2-5	TRBV20-1	.	.	CSAGQETQYF	TGCAGTGCTGGACAGGAGACCCAGTACTTC
TRBJ1-2	TRBV19	TRBD1	once	CASSIDSRDSYGYTF	TGTGCCAGTAGTATAGACAGCAGGGACAGCTATGGCTACACCTTC
TRBJ2-3	TRBV27	.	.	CASKQAFRTDTQYF	TGTGCCAGCAAACAAGCTTTTCGCACAGATACGCAGTATTTT
TRBJ1-2	TRBV7-3	.	.	CASSPDRNYGYTF	TGTGCCAGCAGTCCCGACAGAAACTATGGCTACACCTTC
TRBJ2-3	TRBV7-2	.	.	CASRPSWRWDTQYF	TGTGCCAGCAGGCCCAGTTGGAGATGGGATACGCAGTATTTT
TRBJ1-2	TRBV5-1	.	.	CASSLDRMNYGYTF	TGCGCCAGCAGCTTGGACAGAATGAACTATGGCTACACCTTC
TRBJ1-2	TRBV19	.	.	CASRSPGVSFYGYTF	TGTGCCAGTAGAAGCCCCGGCGTGTCGTTCTATGGCTACACCTTC
TRBJ1-4	TRBV10-3	.	.	CAISHRDEKLFF	TGTGCCATCAGTCACAGGGACGAAAAACTGTTTTTT
TRBJ1-1	TRBV4-1	.	few	CASSQGGLGGSEAFF	TGCGCCAGCAGCCAAGGGGGCTTGGGGGGCTCTGAAGCTTTCTTT
TRBJ2-7	TRBV15	.	once	CATSREGGRAGKYF	TGTGCCACCAGCAGAGAGGGCGGTAGGGCAGGGAAATACTTC
TRBJ1-2	TRBV4-1	TRBD1	.	CASSHQTDRNYGYTF	TGCGCCAGCAGCCACCAAACGGACAGGAACTATGGCTACACCTTC
TRBJ2-5	TRBV7-9	.	.	CASSLVTGGETQYF	TGTGCCAGCAGCTTAGTTACCGGGGGAGAGACCCAGTACTTC
TRBJ1-1	TRBV7-9	.	.	CASSLARAMNTEAFF	TGTGCCAGCAGCTTAGCCAGGGCTATGAACACTGAAGCTTTCTTT
TRBJ1-4	TRBV19	.	.	CASTDPRSGFESLFF	TGTGCCAGTACCGATCCTCGCTCAGGGTTCGAGTCCCTGTTTTTT
TRBJ2-3	TRBV7-9	.	.	CASSSQTDTQYF	TGTGCCAGCAGCTCCCAAACAGATACGCAGTATTTT